These 6 T cell receptor beta chains originate from one sample sequenced in a study of graft-versus-host responses after intestinal transplantation. Profiled with immunoSEQ multiplex PCR; TCRdb holds only in-frame clones, not every one. The sample has several thousand clones; 22% are singletons. The input for sequencing was alloreactive CD4+ T cells from a mixed lymphocyte reaction culture, taken before transplantation. Indicated subset: CFSE-low proliferating T cells sorted from roughly six-day pre-transplant mixed lymphocyte reaction (GvH or HvG direction). These receptors came from a human patient who was an organ donor for intestinal transplantation.

In its sample, this clone ranks as medium-sized. This chain joins TRBV7-2 and TRBJ1-3; 9 bases line up with TRBD1. The ends lost 4 bases at V and 1 base at J; junction bases unmatched: 11. The CDR3 covers 18 residues. Germline V CDR1 and CDR2: SGHTA, FQGNSA. The DNA for the CDR3 is TGTGCCAGCAGCTACCGGACAGGGGTGGCCACGTCTGGAAACACCATATATTTT. Its protein product is CASSYRTGVATSGNTIYF.

This clone is judged medium-sized. The chain joins TRBV4-2 to TRBJ1-2; 9 bases match TRBD1. J gave up 4 bases and V 3 bases, and 6 bases lay outside the gene matches. Germline CDR1 LGHNA, CDR2 YNFKEQ. The CDR3 covers 15 residues. The DNA for the CDR3 is TGTGCCAGCAGCCAGGGGGACAGGGATCCCTATGGCTACACCTTC. This sequence encodes CASSQGDRDPYGYTF.

The chain has TRBV27 and TRBJ2-2, with TRBD2 identical over 7 bases. This CDR3 is 14 amino acids long. Germline V gene data show CDR1 as MNHEY and CDR2 as SMNVEV (reference sequence). Trimming took 8 bases from V and 8 from J; bases not matched to a gene: 11. The CDR3 DNA sequence: TGTGCCAGCGCAATGGGGGGGGTTTCAGGGGAGCTGTTTTTT. Translated: CASAMGGVSGELFF.

This clone was seen at least ten times. Other DNA variants within this sample encode the same CDR3. J is TRBJ2-7 and V is TRBV7-2; 9 nucleotides agree with TRBD2. V lost 1 base, J lost 3 bases, and 7 bases stayed unmatched. Per germline, CDR1 SGHTA and CDR2 FQGNSA. The CDR3 has 16 amino acids. For the CDR3, the DNA is TGTGCCAGCAGCTTAGGGGGTGCGGGGGGGCACTACGAGCAGTACTTC. Protein product: CASSLGGAGGHYEQYF.

The chain links TRBV5-1 to TRBJ1-2; the D gene is possibly TRBD1 (6 bases). This CDR3 comprises 14 residues. V was pared by 1 base and J by 3 bases, with 10 bases between. Germline assignment: CDR1 SGHRS and CDR2 YFSETQ. CDR3 region: CASSLWGADYGYTF. CDR3 in DNA: TGCGCCAGCAGCTTGTGGGGGGCGGACTATGGCTACACCTTC.

This clone was observed a handful of times. DNA for the CDR3: TGTGCCAGCAGCCAAGTGGCGGGGACATATGGCTACACCTTC. It is translated as CASSQVAGTYGYTF. V usage is TRBV5-8 and J usage is TRBJ1-2, with a tentative D call TRBD1 (6 bases). The ends were cut back, 4 bases at V and 5 bases at J, with 15 bases in the middle. This CDR3 is built from 14 residues. Germline assignment: CDR1 SGHTS and CDR2 YDEGEE.